The rows below give T cell receptor beta chains drawn from one sample of a study of neurological immune-mediated disorders. One entry per CDR3 protein results from TCRdb running MiXCR on the 5' RACE reads. The sample has 55,000 to 80,000 distinct CDR3 sequences, around 5.2% seen once; the top ten hold about 3.2%. The sample taken for sequencing was PBMCs. Receptors originate from a woman aged 50 to 60 with multiple sclerosis. Each CDR3 is given with its conserved first and last residue. A D gene is named only where the DNA matches it firmly. Clone size is shown for a subset of rows, as once, few, many or a class of expanded clone.

CDR3nt: TGTGCCAGCAGACCGAGACTAGCCTACTATAATGAGCAGTTCTTC; CDR3aa: CASRPRLAYYNEQFF; j_gene: TRBJ2-1; abundance: many; v_gene: TRBV12-3/TRBV12-4; d_gene: TRBD2
CDR3nt: TGTGCCAGCAGCTTAGCGTATCCCCAGGGCTTTTCTACCTACGAGCAGTACTTC; CDR3aa: CASSLAYPQGFSTYEQYF; j_gene: TRBJ2-7; abundance: many; v_gene: TRBV7-2; d_gene: -
CDR3nt: TGTGCCAGCAGTTTAAACGCGCGGAGCTATGGCTACACCTTC; CDR3aa: CASSLNARSYGYTF; j_gene: TRBJ1-2; abundance: many; v_gene: TRBV21-1; d_gene: -
CDR3nt: TGCAGTGCCACTAGCGGGGTTAACACCGGGGAGCTGTTTTTT; CDR3aa: CSATSGVNTGELFF; j_gene: TRBJ2-2; abundance: many; v_gene: TRBV20-1; d_gene: TRBD2
CDR3nt: TGTAGTGCTAGAGCTGGAGGTGCCTATAATTCACCCCTCAACTTT; CDR3aa: CSARAGGAYNSPLNF; j_gene: TRBJ1-6; abundance: -; v_gene: TRBV20-1; d_gene: -
CDR3nt: TGTGCCAGCAGCTCCAGGGCGGGGGGAAAGAGAGATACGCAGTATTTT; CDR3aa: CASSSRAGGKRDTQYF; j_gene: TRBJ2-3; abundance: many; v_gene: TRBV7-2; d_gene: TRBD2
CDR3nt: TGTGCCAGCAGTGTTAGTAGAGATACGCAGTATTTT; CDR3aa: CASSVSRDTQYF; j_gene: TRBJ2-3; abundance: few; v_gene: TRBV2; d_gene: -
CDR3nt: TGTGCCAGCAGCCAAGATCCCGGGACAGCGGAACAGCCCCAGAATTTT; CDR3aa: CASSQDPGTAEQPQNF; j_gene: TRBJ1-5; abundance: many; v_gene: TRBV3-1; d_gene: TRBD1
CDR3nt: TGTGCCAGCAGTCGGACAGGGGATGGCTACACCTTC; CDR3aa: CASSRTGDGYTF; j_gene: TRBJ1-2; abundance: many; v_gene: TRBV7-2; d_gene: TRBD1
CDR3nt: TGCAGTGCTAGAGATTCGAGGCGGGACACTGAAGCTTTCTTT; CDR3aa: CSARDSRRDTEAFF; j_gene: TRBJ1-1; abundance: many; v_gene: TRBV20-1; d_gene: -
CDR3nt: TGCAGTGCTAGCCACGGACTAGCGGGGGGGCCGCGGAGCGAGCAGTTCTTC; CDR3aa: CSASHGLAGGPRSEQFF; j_gene: TRBJ2-1; abundance: few; v_gene: TRBV20-1; d_gene: TRBD2
CDR3nt: TGCGCCAGCAGCCGGGACACTAGCACAGATACGCAGTATTTT; CDR3aa: CASSRDTSTDTQYF; j_gene: TRBJ2-3; abundance: many; v_gene: TRBV5-1; d_gene: -
CDR3nt: TGCGCCAGCAGCTTCGGACAGGCTAATGAAAAACTGTTTTTT; CDR3aa: CASSFGQANEKLFF; j_gene: TRBJ1-4; abundance: many; v_gene: TRBV5-1; d_gene: TRBD1
CDR3nt: TGCGCCAGCAGCCCGGGACGAACCTCTGGGGCCAACGTCCTGACTTTC; CDR3aa: CASSPGRTSGANVLTF; j_gene: TRBJ2-6; abundance: many; v_gene: TRBV4-3; d_gene: -
CDR3nt: TGTGCCAGCAGTTTTAGTCCCTACGAGCAGTACTTC; CDR3aa: CASSFSPYEQYF; j_gene: TRBJ2-7; abundance: many; v_gene: TRBV12-3/TRBV12-4; d_gene: -
CDR3nt: TGTGCCAGCAGCCCGGGGACAGGACCTCCGATGGCGGCCCAGTACTTC; CDR3aa: CASSPGTGPPMAAQYF; j_gene: TRBJ2-5; abundance: many; v_gene: TRBV3-1; d_gene: TRBD1
CDR3nt: TGCAGTGCTAGAGACCGACAGGGGCCGTATGGAGGCTACACCTTC; CDR3aa: CSARDRQGPYGGYTF; j_gene: TRBJ1-2; abundance: many; v_gene: TRBV20-1; d_gene: TRBD1
CDR3nt: TGCAGTGCACCATCGGGACAGGGGAACTATGGCTACACCTTC; CDR3aa: CSAPSGQGNYGYTF; j_gene: TRBJ1-2; abundance: many; v_gene: TRBV20-1; d_gene: TRBD1
CDR3nt: TGTGCCAGCAGCTTAGGACAGGGATATACCGGGGAGCTGTTTTTT; CDR3aa: CASSLGQGYTGELFF; j_gene: TRBJ2-2; abundance: many; v_gene: TRBV7-2; d_gene: TRBD1
CDR3nt: TGCGCCAGCAGCCAACCCGAAAGCGGGCCTAACACCGGGGAGCTGTTTTTT; CDR3aa: CASSQPESGPNTGELFF; j_gene: TRBJ2-2; abundance: many; v_gene: TRBV4-1; d_gene: -
CDR3nt: TGTGCCAGCAGTTTTACGGGGGCATACACAGATACGCAGTATTTT; CDR3aa: CASSFTGAYTDTQYF; j_gene: TRBJ2-3; abundance: many; v_gene: TRBV27; d_gene: -
CDR3nt: TGCAGTGCTAGCGGCAGGGCCCTAGATTCACCCCTCCACTTT; CDR3aa: CSASGRALDSPLHF; j_gene: TRBJ1-6; abundance: many; v_gene: TRBV20-1; d_gene: -
CDR3nt: TGTGCCAGCAGCTCCTTATCCGGGACAGGAAGCTACGAGCAGTACTTC; CDR3aa: CASSSLSGTGSYEQYF; j_gene: TRBJ2-7; abundance: many; v_gene: TRBV7-2; d_gene: TRBD1
CDR3nt: TGTGCCAGCAGTTTGGGCAGGGCCTATGGCTACACCTTC; CDR3aa: CASSLGRAYGYTF; j_gene: TRBJ1-2; abundance: many; v_gene: TRBV27; d_gene: -
CDR3nt: TGTGCCAGCAGCGTCCATCCCCCGGGGACGAAGAAGCAGTTCTTC; CDR3aa: CASSVHPPGTKKQFF; j_gene: TRBJ2-1; abundance: many; v_gene: TRBV27; d_gene: -
CDR3nt: TGTGCCACCAGCAGAGAAAACAGGGCAGATCAGCCCCAGCATTTT; CDR3aa: CATSRENRADQPQHF; j_gene: TRBJ1-5; abundance: few; v_gene: TRBV15; d_gene: -
CDR3nt: TGCAGTGCTAGAGATCGCCAGCGGGGGGGAAATGAGCAGTTCTTC; CDR3aa: CSARDRQRGGNEQFF; j_gene: TRBJ2-1; abundance: many; v_gene: TRBV20-1; d_gene: TRBD2
CDR3nt: TGTGCCGTCCGACAGGGGGATAATTCACCCCTCAACTTT; CDR3aa: CAVRQGDNSPLNF; j_gene: TRBJ1-6; abundance: few; v_gene: TRBV10-3; d_gene: TRBD1
CDR3nt: TGTGCCAGCAGCCCTACAGTGGGGGTTAACTACAATGAGCAGTTCTTC; CDR3aa: CASSPTVGVNYNEQFF; j_gene: TRBJ2-1; abundance: many; v_gene: TRBV7-9; d_gene: -
CDR3nt: TGTGCCAGCAGCTTGACTAACCCAGGGTCTGGGGCCAACGTCCTGACTTTC; CDR3aa: CASSLTNPGSGANVLTF; j_gene: TRBJ2-6; abundance: many; v_gene: TRBV5-5; d_gene: -
CDR3nt: TGTGCCAGCAGCTTAGGGCGGAATTCACCCCTCAACTTT; CDR3aa: CASSLGRNSPLNF; j_gene: TRBJ1-6; abundance: -; v_gene: TRBV5-6; d_gene: -
CDR3nt: TGTGCCAGCAGTTTACCGGACAGGGAAAATGGCTACACCTTC; CDR3aa: CASSLPDRENGYTF; j_gene: TRBJ1-2; abundance: many; v_gene: TRBV28; d_gene: TRBD1
CDR3nt: TGTGCCAGCAGCCTTACTATTCTCGGGGAGCTGTTTTTT; CDR3aa: CASSLTILGELFF; j_gene: TRBJ2-2; abundance: many; v_gene: TRBV14; d_gene: -
CDR3nt: TGTGCCAGCAGCTTTGGCAGGGCATACACCATATATTTT; CDR3aa: CASSFGRAYTIYF; j_gene: TRBJ1-3; abundance: -; v_gene: TRBV7-2; d_gene: -
CDR3nt: TGCAGTGTTCGACAGGGAATGGGTGATTCACCCCTCAACTTT; CDR3aa: CSVRQGMGDSPLNF; j_gene: TRBJ1-6; abundance: -; v_gene: TRBV20-1; d_gene: TRBD1
CDR3nt: TGTGCCAGCAGCTTCGGACAGGGGGAGAGGGATGAGCAGTTCTTC; CDR3aa: CASSFGQGERDEQFF; j_gene: TRBJ2-1; abundance: many; v_gene: TRBV11-1; d_gene: TRBD1
CDR3nt: TGCGCCAGCAGCTTGGGGGGCGGACAGACAAACATTCAGTACTTC; CDR3aa: CASSLGGGQTNIQYF; j_gene: TRBJ2-4; abundance: many; v_gene: TRBV5-1; d_gene: -
CDR3nt: TGCGCCAGCCCGCTCCCGAGACAGCCCGTGCGGAGCAATCAGCCCCAGCATTTT; CDR3aa: CASPLPRQPVRSNQPQHF; j_gene: TRBJ1-5; abundance: many; v_gene: TRBV4-3; d_gene: -
CDR3nt: TGTGCCATCAGTGAGAGGGAGGGGTCTTACGAGCAGTACTTC; CDR3aa: CAISEREGSYEQYF; j_gene: TRBJ2-7; abundance: many; v_gene: TRBV10-3; d_gene: TRBD2
CDR3nt: TGTGCCAGCAGCCCTAGGGACAGGTTTGGCGAGCAGTACTTC; CDR3aa: CASSPRDRFGEQYF; j_gene: TRBJ2-7; abundance: many; v_gene: TRBV7-9; d_gene: TRBD1
CDR3nt: TGTGCCAGCAGCTTCGGGACTAGCGGGGGGCGAGAGCAGTTCTTC; CDR3aa: CASSFGTSGGREQFF; j_gene: TRBJ2-1; abundance: many; v_gene: TRBV7-2; d_gene: TRBD2
CDR3nt: TGTGCCAGCAGCCCATCGAATACGCAGTATTTT; CDR3aa: CASSPSNTQYF; j_gene: TRBJ2-3; abundance: few; v_gene: TRBV11-3; d_gene: -
CDR3nt: TGTGCCAGCAGCTTAGGTCCCCTAGCGGGGACCTACAATGAGCAGTTCTTC; CDR3aa: CASSLGPLAGTYNEQFF; j_gene: TRBJ2-1; abundance: many; v_gene: TRBV7-6; d_gene: TRBD2
CDR3nt: TGTGCCAGCAGCGTGGGCGCTAGCTCCTACAATGAGCAGTTCTTC; CDR3aa: CASSVGASSYNEQFF; j_gene: TRBJ2-1; abundance: many; v_gene: TRBV3-1; d_gene: -
CDR3nt: TGTGCCAGCAGTGAAGGACAGGGCTCCTACAATGAGCAGTTCTTC; CDR3aa: CASSEGQGSYNEQFF; j_gene: TRBJ2-1; abundance: many; v_gene: TRBV6-1; d_gene: TRBD1
CDR3nt: TGCGCCAGCAGCTTGGACAGTTTCACAGATACGCAGTATTTT; CDR3aa: CASSLDSFTDTQYF; j_gene: TRBJ2-3; abundance: many; v_gene: TRBV5-1; d_gene: -
CDR3nt: TGTGCCATCAGGACAGGGGAGGGTTCACCCCTCCACTTT; CDR3aa: CAIRTGEGSPLHF; j_gene: TRBJ1-6; abundance: many; v_gene: TRBV10-3; d_gene: TRBD1
CDR3nt: TGTGCCACCGGGGGACAGGACTCCAATCAGCCCCAGAATTTT; CDR3aa: CATGGQDSNQPQNF; j_gene: TRBJ1-5; abundance: -; v_gene: TRBV24-1; d_gene: TRBD1
CDR3nt: TGTGCCAGCTCACCTACGCCGGGACACTCCAACACTGAAGCTTTCTTT; CDR3aa: CASSPTPGHSNTEAFF; j_gene: TRBJ1-1; abundance: many; v_gene: TRBV18; d_gene: -
CDR3nt: TGCGCCACCCAGCGGGGGGGCCAGTACGAGCAGTACTTC; CDR3aa: CATQRGGQYEQYF; j_gene: TRBJ2-7; abundance: -; v_gene: TRBV10-2; d_gene: TRBD2
CDR3nt: TGTGCCAGCACCCGTCTTACCAACATCGCAGATACGCAGTATTTT; CDR3aa: CASTRLTNIADTQYF; j_gene: TRBJ2-3; abundance: many; v_gene: TRBV12-3/TRBV12-4; d_gene: -
CDR3nt: TGCAGTGCTAAGCCCATACTAGAAGGAGCGCAGTATTTT; CDR3aa: CSAKPILEGAQYF; j_gene: TRBJ2-3; abundance: many; v_gene: TRBV20-1; d_gene: -